The entry that follows covers one TCR beta chain sequence. V shed 6 bases and J 4 bases; nucleotides not matched to a gene: 3. Germline assignment: CDR1 MRHNA and CDR2 SNTAGT. This CDR3 comprises 15 residues. The data stem from a study of blood T cell repertoires in COVID-19. Across the study: Samples of COVID-19 (acute and convalescent) were obtained from the United States, Italy and Spain. Sources were T cells, B-cell-depleted T cells, or PBMCs; the material itself was cDNA or gDNA.

In the original analysis: The assay estimated nucleated cells by amplifying reference gene primers. Only in-frame clones appear in the TCRdb table, and some are missing; sequencing was by immunoSEQ multiplex PCR. V and J calls and clone size are given by that table; D and trimming were obtained from the DNA. Here the sample spans about 210,000 clones, roughly 90% being singletons. The source is a man in his 70s with acute or convalescent COVID-19. The chain recombines TRBV6-4 with TRBJ2-1; 13 nucleotides align to TRBD2. Sequenced: peripheral blood. DNA for the CDR3: TGTGCCAGCAGCTCGGGACTAGCGGGATACAATGAGCAGTTCTTC. Translated: CASSSGLAGYNEQFF.